The 3 T cell receptor beta chains given below trace back to one sample, sequenced in a study of OX40 agonist ivuxolimab in advanced cancers. Sequencing was performed with immunoSEQ multiplex PCR; in TCRdb, only in-frame clones are kept and a portion is missing. This table holds tens of thousands of clones, around four fifths found once. The specimen comprised CD4+ or CD8+ T cells sorted from blood, sampled in a trial of the OX40 agonist ivuxolimab. The receptors stem from an adult with an advanced solid tumor such as melanoma, head and neck, liver or kidney cancer.

The CDR3, as DNA: TGTGCCAGCAGACAGAGCGGGAGGTCCCACGAGCAGTACTTC. This codes for CASRQSGRSHEQYF. The rearrangement links TRBV28 to TRBJ2-7, with 9 positions matching TRBD2. The V segment lost 6 bases and the J segment 5 bases; nucleotides outside the gene matches: 8. The germline gives CDR1 MDHEN, CDR2 SYDVKM. The CDR3 length is 14 residues.

This chain uses TRBV7-2 with TRBJ2-7, with a possible D match to TRBD1 (6 bases). Per germline, CDR1 SGHTA and CDR2 FQGNSA. With 4 bases removed from V and 9 bases from J, the gap between germline ends came to 13 bases. The CDR3 is made up of 12 amino acids. CDR3 nucleotide sequence: TGTGCCAGCAGCTGGACAGAGGCATCGCAGTACTTC. Its protein product is CASSWTEASQYF.

For this clone: The same CDR3 can be traced to other DNA sequences in this sample. The CDR3 sequence: CASSPRTGRGYTF. CDR3 nucleotide sequence: TGTGCCAGCAGCCCACGGACAGGGCGAGGCTACACCTTC. The V call is TRBV9, the J call TRBJ1-2; 8 bases map to TRBD1. There are 13 residues in the CDR3. V trimming: 4 bases; J trimming: 8 bases; junction bases outside the gene matches: 7. The germline V gene has CDR1 SGDLS and CDR2 YYNGEE.